This TCR beta chain is drawn from a study of CD8 T cells in Susac syndrome. On the study more broadly: At blood draw, Susac syndrome patients were therapy-naive, on corticosteroids, or on intravenous immunoglobulin alone.

Reverse transcription of roughly 0.5 to 1 ug RNA was performed with random hexamers. TCRdb reprocessed the immunoSEQ multiplex PCR reads via MiXCR and lists one record per CDR3 protein. The table lists roughly 180,000 distinct CDR3 sequences, roughly 94% of them singletons, with 0.085% to 0.1% in the top ten. The CDR3 is made up of 15 amino acids. Germline loops: CDR1 LGHDT, CDR2 YNNKEL (reference sequence). V lost 4 bases and J lost 9; bases outside the gene matches: 11. Recently defined diagnostic criteria classed the Susac syndrome patients as definite or probable. Input material: CD4+ T cells from PBMCs. The rearrangement links TRBV3-1 to TRBJ2-4, with 8 nucleotides matching TRBD2. The source of this sequence is a human donor with Susac syndrome. This CDR3 reads CASSPPGLEGGIQYF. The CDR3 DNA sequence: TGTGCCAGCAGCCCACCGGGACTAGAGGGGGGCATTCAGTACTTC.